The 27 T cell receptor beta chains in this list originate from one sample, sequenced in a study of tumor-infiltrating lymphocytes in primary liver carcinoma. The input was about 490 ng total RNA; TCR beta cDNA was made from it with a constant-region primer. Libraries of TCR beta came from three nested multiplex PCR rounds with slightly modified ARM-PCR. Running roughly 10 cycles apiece, the first two PCR rounds relied on TRBV1-TRBV30 forward primers together with a C-beta reverse primer. TCRdb reprocessed the multiplex PCR reads via MiXCR and lists one record per CDR3 protein. There are roughly 330,000 distinct CDR3 sequences in the sample; 65% occur only once, and about 6.3% lies in the top ten. The source of the blood RNA was unsorted whole blood, and germline DNA was extracted as well. What was sequenced was peripheral blood. These receptors came from a man between 35 and 55 years old with primary liver carcinoma and hepatitis B virus infection.

This clonotype was counted between two and nine times. The chain carries TRBV28 and TRBJ2-5, with TRBD1 as a possible D gene (5 bases). Germline CDR1 reads MDHEN; CDR2 reads SYDVKM. Trimming took 6 bases from V and 4 from J, leaving 12 bases between them. This CDR3 has 13 residues. The CDR3 region is CASRTQGRETQYF. CDR3 DNA sequence: TGTGCCAGCAGAACGCAGGGCAGAGAGACCCAGTACTTC.

The V call is TRBV25-1, the J call TRBJ1-4, with unresolved D. The length of the CDR3 is 14 residues. Germline assignment: CDR1 MGHDK and CDR2 SYGVNS. The V end lost 3 bases, the J end lost 2 bases, and 7 bases lay between the germline ends. The CDR3 sequence: CASSEDGTNEKLFF. The CDR3 DNA reads as TGTGCCAGCAGTGAGGACGGTACTAATGAAAAACTGTTTTTT. Full variable domain (rest looked up from reference TRBV25-1 and TRBJ1-4): EADIYQTPRYLVIGTGKKITLECSQTMGHDKMYWYQQDPGMELHLIHYSYGVNSTEKGDLSSESTVSRIRTEHFPLTLESARPSHTSQYLCASSEDGTNEKLFFGSGTQLSVL.

This clonotype was counted a few times. Since a much larger clone is just one base distant, this may be a read error. In nucleotides, the CDR3 is TGTGCCAGCAGTGATGCTGGGACTAGCGAGAGGAATGAGCAGTTCTTC. It translates to CASSDAGTSERNEQFF. The V call is TRBV6-1, the J call TRBJ2-1; the match to TRBD2 covers 10 bases. V trimming: 3 bases; J trimming: 7 bases; junction bases outside the gene matches: 9. Germline CDR1 MNHNS, CDR2 SASEGT. The CDR3 consists of 16 residues.

Of note for this clonotype: A clone one base away is much larger, so this may be a read error. The gene calls are TRBV6-5 and TRBJ1-5, with D unresolved. The CDR3 extends over 13 amino acids. Germline lookup yields CDR1 MNHEY and CDR2 SVGAGI. CDR3: CASRQAPLEPLHF. For the CDR3, the DNA is TGTGCCAGCCGCCAGGCCCCCCTAGAGCCCCTGCATTTT.

Turning to this clonotype: A much larger clone differs from this one at a single base, so this may be a read error. V and J are TRBV6-5 and TRBJ1-3, with a possible D match to TRBD1 (6 bases). The CDR3 is 17 amino acids. Germline CDR1 reads MNHEY; CDR2 reads SVGAGI. V gave up 7 bases and J gave up 0 bases, with 19 bases separating them. CDR3 in amino acids: CASTPGSGAHSGNTIYF. Here the CDR3 DNA reads TGTGCCAGCACCCCCGGGTCAGGGGCCCACTCTGGAAACACCATATATTTT.

This clonotype was seen ten or more times. The rearrangement joins TRBV6-5 to TRBJ2-7, with D tentatively TRBD2 (6 bases). The germline V gene encodes CDR1 MNHEY and CDR2 SVGAGI. Trimming removed 0 bases at V and 5 bases at J, with 14 bases between. This CDR3 region has 15 residues. CDR3 nucleotide sequence: TGTGCCAGCAGTTACTCGAGACCGGGGACTCACGAGCAGTACTTC. Amino acids: CASSYSRPGTHEQYF.

Points on this clonotype: The junction does not match germline at one end; this may be a read error. V usage is TRBV7-9 and J usage is TRBJ2-1; D is possibly TRBD1 (5 bases). From germline, CDR1 is SEHNR and CDR2 FQNEAQ (reference sequence). This CDR3 contains 14 residues. The DNA for the CDR3 is TGTGCCAGCAGCTTAGGGGGCGGATTCAATGATCAGTTCTTC. It specifies CASSLGGGFNDQFF. The whole variable domain, remainder taken from reference TRBV7-9 and TRBJ2-1, is DTGVSQNPRHKITKRGQNVTFRCDPISEHNRLYWYRQTLGQGPEFLTYFQNEAQLEKSRLLSDRFSAERPKGSFSTLEIQRTEQGDSAMYLCASSLGGGFNDQFFGPGTRLTVL.

This clonotype was counted only a few times. J is TRBJ2-2 and V is TRBV10-3; 7 bases match TRBD1. The junction had 10 bases not matched to a gene; V was cut back by 0 bases and J by 3 bases. The CDR3 is 18 residues long. Germline V CDR1 and CDR2: ENHRY, SYGVKD. Written as DNA, the CDR3 is TGTGCCATCAGTGAGTCGGCTAGGGGGCCTATGGACACCGGGGAGCTGTTTTTT. It specifies CAISESARGPMDTGELFF.

Comments on this clonotype: A much larger clone lies a single base off, so this may be a read error. This sequence joins TRBV13 and TRBJ2-1; 7 bases align to TRBD1. The CDR3 is made up of 14 amino acids. Germline V lookup: CDR1 PRHDT, CDR2 FYEKMQ (reference sequence). The CDR3 here is CVSSFGRGYNEQFF. In DNA form, the CDR3 reads TGTGTCAGCAGCTTTGGCAGGGGGTACAATGAGCAGTTCTTC.

About this clonotype: One base away lies a much larger clone, so this may be a sequencing read error. This chain joins TRBV6-5 and TRBJ2-3; 9 nucleotides align to TRBD2. The CDR3 runs to 14 residues. The junction had 4 bases not matched to a gene; V was cut back by 8 bases and J by 1 base. Germline CDR1 and CDR2: MNHEY and SVGAGI. This CDR3 reads CASCRTSGTDTQYF. CDR3 nucleotide sequence: TGTGCCAGCTGTCGGACTAGCGGCACAGATACGCAGTATTTT.

The rearrangement uses TRBV11-2 and TRBJ2-7; D call uncertain. Trimming removed 10 bases from V and 2 bases from J, with 9 bases in between. CDR1 is SGHAT and CDR2 is FQNNGV in the germline V gene. The CDR3 length is 11 residues. As DNA, the CDR3 is TGTGCCAACCCTAGGACCTACGAGCAGTACTTC. It translates to CANPRTYEQYF.

Remarks on this clonotype: One junction end disagrees with the germline gene, perhaps due to a read error. The chain uses TRBV14 and TRBJ1-2, with D possibly matching TRBD1 (6 bases). Per germline, CDR1 SGHDN and CDR2 FVKESK. This CDR3 is built from 15 residues. The CDR3 loop is CGSSQVDSAVYGYTF. Here the CDR3 DNA reads TGTGGCAGCAGCCAAGTGGACAGTGCAGTTTATGGCTACACCTTC.

As concerns this clonotype: It may be a read error: a sequence one base away is much more abundant. The chain carries TRBV29-1 and TRBJ2-5; perhaps TRBD1 as D (6 bases). The CDR3 totals 14 residues. Germline V CDR1 and CDR2: SQVTM, ANQGSEA. The CDR3 nucleotides are TGCAACGTGGCTGACAGGAACCACCAAGAGACCCAGTACTTC. This codes for CNVADRNHQETQYF.

On this clonotype: A much larger clonotype is one base distant, so this may be a read error. Likely a read error: the CDR3 ends without its conserved phenylalanine or tryptophan. The rearrangement joins TRBV10-3 to TRBJ2-7; TRBD2 matches 7 bases. Germline V gives CDR1 ENHRY, CDR2 SYGVKD. V trimming: 8 bases; J trimming: 1 base; junction bases outside the gene matches: 8. The CDR3 spans 14 residues. CDR3 sequence (DNA): TGTGCCATCCGAGGGGAGGGAGCTTCCTACGAGCAGTACTCC. The encoded protein is CAIRGEGASYEQYS.

This clonotype was found many times. V usage is TRBV11-2 and J usage is TRBJ2-7; no clear D gene. Germline CDR1 and CDR2: SGHAT and FQNNGV. V dropped 5 bases and J dropped 0 bases, with 17 bases sitting between them. The CDR3 consists of 16 residues. This CDR3 is CASSPKWIFGSYEQYF. CDR3 nucleotide sequence: TGTGCCAGCAGCCCTAAATGGATCTTTGGCTCCTACGAGCAGTACTTC.

Comments on this clonotype: One base away lies a much larger clone, so this may be a sequencing read error. This chain uses TRBV6-5 with TRBJ1-5; D call uncertain. The V end lost 0 bases, the J end lost 0 bases, and 12 bases lay between the germline ends. CDR3 size: 17 residues. The germline gives CDR1 MNHEY, CDR2 SVGAGI. The CDR3 region has the DNA TGTGCCAGCAGTTACTCGAACGACCACGATAGCAATCAGCCCCAGCATTTT. This gives the protein CASSYSNDHDSNQPQHF.

This clonotype showed up just a few times. Without the conserved terminal phenylalanine or tryptophan, this CDR3 likely stems from a read error. J is TRBJ2-7 and V is TRBV10-3, with TRBD2 as a possible D gene (5 bases). V shed 5 bases and J shed 2 bases, with 10 bases lying between them. CDR1 and CDR2 (germline): ENHRY, SYGVKD. This CDR3 contains 13 residues. This chain's CDR3 is CAISYDGTYEQYL. Here the CDR3 DNA reads TGTGCCATCAGTTACGACGGGACCTACGAGCAGTACTTA.

Comments on this clonotype: Since a much larger clone is just one base distant, this may be a read error. The chain has TRBV12-3 or TRBV12-4 and TRBJ2-7; D is possibly TRBD2 (5 bases). This CDR3 is 13 amino acids long. CDR3 loop: CASSLQLGYEKYF. The CDR3 DNA is TGTGCCAGCAGTTTACAACTAGGGTACGAGAAGTACTTC.

This clonotype was found many times. The chain recombines TRBV6-6 with TRBJ2-7; 10 nucleotides line up with TRBD1. Germline V gene data show CDR1 as MNHNY and CDR2 as SVGAGI (reference sequence). This CDR3 has 12 amino acids. V lost 5 bases to trimming and J lost 5 bases; unmatched junction nucleotides: 0. The CDR3 loop reads CASSGQGDEQYF. CDR3 coding DNA: TGTGCCAGCAGTGGACAGGGGGACGAGCAGTACTTC.

This clonotype qualifies as medium-sized (0.01 to 0.1%). The V and J genes are TRBV11-3 and TRBJ1-1, with TRBD1 matching 8 bases. The V gene's germline CDR1 is SGHNT and CDR2 YENEEA. V was pared by 5 bases and J by 10 bases, with 9 bases of the junction left unmatched. The CDR3 spans 13 residues. CDR3 amino acids: CASSLGQGRRAFF. CDR3 in DNA: TGTGCCAGCAGCCTTGGACAGGGAAGAAGAGCTTTCTTT.

This clonotype has a handful of counts. A junction end diverges from the germline sequence, so it may reflect a read error. The rearrangement joins TRBV4-1 to TRBJ1-4; no clear D. The CDR3 runs 15 residues. Germline V lookup: CDR1 MGHRA, CDR2 YSYEKL. CDR3 loop: CTSSQGRVTNEKLFF. In DNA, the CDR3 is TGCACCAGCAGCCAAGGCCGGGTAACTAATGAAAAACTGTTTTTT.

Comment on this clonotype: A read error may produce the germline difference seen at one junction end. This rearrangement joins TRBV6-1 to TRBJ2-7, with D possibly matching TRBD1 (6 bases). This CDR3 is 15 amino acids long. Germline CDR1 is MNHNS and CDR2 is SASEGT. As DNA, the CDR3 is TGTGCCAGCACTGAAATCCCCCCCGGGGACATCAAGCAGTACTTC. This encodes CASTEIPPGDIKQYF.

The chain combines TRBV29-1 with TRBJ2-5; 7 bases line up with TRBD1. The CDR3 length is 13 residues. Germline loops: CDR1 SQVTM, CDR2 ANQGSEA. CDR3 amino acids: CSWWDSNQETQYF. DNA for the CDR3: TGCAGTTGGTGGGACAGCAATCAAGAGACCCAGTACTTC.

In regard to this clonotype: One junction end does not reproduce the germline sequence, and a read error may be involved. V and J are TRBV6-5 and TRBJ2-6, with TRBD1 as a possible D gene (5 bases). The CDR3 has 12 amino acids. CDR1 MNHEY and CDR2 SVGAGI come from the germline V gene. Here the CDR3 DNA reads TGTGGCAGCAGTCCTGGGGCCAACGTTCTGACTTTC. Translating it yields CGSSPGANVLTF.

On this clonotype: With a much larger clone just one base away, this may be a read error. The chain recombines TRBV6-2 or TRBV6-3 with TRBJ2-2, with D possibly TRBD2 on 6 matching bases. The CDR3 runs 16 residues. Looked up from germline, CDR1 is MNHEY and CDR2 is SVGEGT. The chain's CDR3 is CASSYTGTWNIGELFF. CDR3 bases: TGTGCCAGCAGCTACACCGGGACTTGGAACATCGGGGAGCTGTTTTTT.

With regard to this clonotype: The CDR3 does not close with the conserved phenylalanine or tryptophan, likely indicating a read error. The DNA is left out, because the CDR3 cannot be placed on it with certainty; the CDR3 is given as TCRdb lists it. The chain uses TRBV11-1 and TRBJ1-1; the table's D call TRBD1 went unverified against the DNA. The CDR3 is 12 residues long, ends included. Germline assignment: CDR1 SGHAT and CDR2 FQDESV (reference sequence). The CDR3 loop is CASSTPGTAASS.

V gene TRBV6-5 combines with J gene TRBJ2-7, with a weak D call TRBD2 (5 bases). The germline V gene encodes CDR1 MNHEY and CDR2 SVGAGI. V was shortened by 6 bases and J by 6 bases, with 12 bases between the two germline ends. The CDR3 is 12 residues long. The CDR3 region has the DNA TGTGCCAGCAGATGGATTGGAGGCGAGCAGTACTTC. Translation gives CASRWIGGEQYF.